This T cell receptor beta chain was recorded in a study of cytomegalovirus exposure and HLA in healthy donors. The PCR employed 60 Vbeta primers together with 13 Jbeta primers. The protocol was immunoSEQ multiplex PCR, while the TCRdb copy is restricted to in-frame clones and leaves out a portion. The sample carries over 130,000 clones, just over 65% recorded once. Germline V gene lookup returns CDR1 WNHNN and CDR2 SYGVQD (reference sequence). There are 15 residues in the CDR3. Deletions cut 0 bases from V and 12 bases from J, with 21 bases between. A word on this clone: Antigen specificity is unknown.

Study-level points and caveats: Certain indistinguishable V segments, among them TRBV6-2 and TRBV6-3, were excluded.

The origin of this receptor is a woman aged 60-75 years in good health and CMV-seronegative. Sequenced material: PBMCs. The chain recombines TRBV10-1 with TRBJ2-7; unclear D gene. In DNA form, the CDR3 reads TGCGCCAGCAGTGAGTCAAGGCCCCGAGAGACACGAATGTACTTC. As protein: CASSESRPRETRMYF.